These 6 T cell receptor beta chains were all obtained from the same sample, sequenced in a study of blood T cell repertoires in COVID-19. This table comes from immunoSEQ multiplex PCR, and its TCRdb copy is limited to in-frame clones, with some not included. The sample records about 160,000 clones, roughly 93% being singletons. The specimen was peripheral blood. Source of these receptors: a woman aged 60-75 years with COVID-19, enrolled during active disease.

This clone was counted once. The V gene is TRBV11-1, the J gene TRBJ1-1, with D possibly being TRBD1 (6 bases). V lost 4 bases to trimming and J lost 4 bases, with 10 bases between them. The V gene's germline CDR1 is SGHAT and CDR2 FQDESV (reference sequence). The CDR3 spans 13 residues. CDR3 DNA sequence: TGTGCCAGCAGCTCGCAGGGGAGCACTGAAGCTTTCTTT. Encoded protein: CASSSQGSTEAFF.

The chain employs TRBV19 and TRBJ2-3; 9 positions agree with TRBD1. Losses at the gene ends were 5 bases for V and 5 bases for J; bases not matched to a gene: 2. The CDR3 covers 13 residues. The germline gives CDR1 LNHDA, CDR2 SQIVND (reference sequence). The CDR3 here is CASSRTGEDTQYF. The CDR3 DNA follows: TGTGCCAGTAGTCGGACAGGGGAAGATACGCAGTATTTT.

This chain connects TRBV6-5 to TRBJ2-7; TRBD2 aligns across 12 bases. With V trimmed by 6 bases and J by 3 bases, 6 bases remained unmatched. The CDR3 totals 15 residues. CDR1 is MNHEY and CDR2 is SVGAGI in the germline V gene. This CDR3 reads CASRTRTSGNYEQYF. As DNA, the CDR3 is TGTGCCAGCAGGACAAGGACTAGCGGGAACTACGAGCAGTACTTC.

V is TRBV5-8 and J is TRBJ2-6, with D perhaps matching TRBD1 (7 bases). CDR1 SGHTS and CDR2 YDEGEE come from the germline V gene. The CDR3 is made up of 17 amino acids. V lost 0 bases to trimming and J lost 4 bases, with 14 bases between them. CDR3 region: CASSLVRGRSGANVLTF. For the CDR3, the DNA is TGTGCCAGCAGCTTGGTCAGGGGGAGGAGCGGGGCCAACGTCCTGACTTTC.

This chain connects TRBV19 to TRBJ1-1; TRBD1 aligns across 9 bases. Trimming at V came to 4 bases and at J to 6 bases, leaving 9 bases not matched to a gene. This CDR3 region has 15 residues. The V gene's germline CDR1 is LNHDA and CDR2 SQIVND (reference sequence). For the CDR3, the DNA is TGTGCCAGTAGTACCCGACAGGGGGGAAGGGCTGAAGCTTTCTTT. Translated, it gives CASSTRQGGRAEAFF.

This clone was recorded a few times. Other DNA sequences in the same sample also yield this CDR3. The V and J genes are TRBV5-1 and TRBJ1-4; D call uncertain. This CDR3 has 14 residues. Trimming took 1 base from V and 2 from J, leaving 6 bases between them. Germline V gene data show CDR1 as SGHRS and CDR2 as YFSETQ. CDR3 sequence (DNA): TGCGCCAGCAGCTTGTCGGGGACTAATGAAAAACTGTTTTTT. Translation gives CASSLSGTNEKLFF.